The present T cell receptor beta chain was sequenced within a study of shared clonotypes between healthy human individuals. The table came from immunoSEQ multiplex PCR; TCRdb's copy has only in-frame clones and leaves some out. This sample has about 1 million clones, with about 75% found just once. Germline CDR1 and CDR2: SNHLY and FYNNEI. V was clipped by 6 bases and J by 2 bases, with 13 bases between them. The CDR3 loop spans 15 amino acids. V usage is TRBV2 and J usage is TRBJ1-4, with a possible D match to TRBD1 (5 bases). Sequencing was performed on memory CD4+ T cells sorted from blood. The subset here: CD45RA-negative fraction. The sequence came from a man between 18 and 29 years old in good health. The CDR3 protein is CASSGLGATNEKLFF. The DNA of the CDR3 is TGTGCCAGCAGCGGGCTCGGGGCCACTAATGAAAAACTGTTTTTT.